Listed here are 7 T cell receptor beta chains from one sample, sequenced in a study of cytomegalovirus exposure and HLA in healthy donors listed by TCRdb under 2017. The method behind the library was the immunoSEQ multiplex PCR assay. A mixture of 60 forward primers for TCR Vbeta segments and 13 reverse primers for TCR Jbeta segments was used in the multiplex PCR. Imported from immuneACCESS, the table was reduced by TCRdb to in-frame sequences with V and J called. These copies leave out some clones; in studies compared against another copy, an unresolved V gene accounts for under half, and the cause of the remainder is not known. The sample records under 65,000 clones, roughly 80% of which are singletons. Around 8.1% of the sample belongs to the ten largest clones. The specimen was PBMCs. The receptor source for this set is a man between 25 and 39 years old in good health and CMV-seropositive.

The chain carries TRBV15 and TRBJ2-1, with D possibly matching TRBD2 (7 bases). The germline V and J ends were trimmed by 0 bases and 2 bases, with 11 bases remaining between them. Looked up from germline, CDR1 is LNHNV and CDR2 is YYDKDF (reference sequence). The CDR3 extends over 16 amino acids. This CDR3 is CATSRDRGGPYNEQFF. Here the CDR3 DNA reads TGTGCCACCAGCAGAGATAGGGGGGGTCCCTACAATGAGCAGTTCTTC.

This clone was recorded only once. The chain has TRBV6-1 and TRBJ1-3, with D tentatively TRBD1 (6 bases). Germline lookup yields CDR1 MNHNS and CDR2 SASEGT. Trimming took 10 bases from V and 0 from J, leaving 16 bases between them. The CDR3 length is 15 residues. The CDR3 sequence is CAIQGFISSGNTIYF. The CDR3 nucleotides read TGTGCCATCCAGGGGTTCATTAGCTCTGGAAACACCATATATTTT.

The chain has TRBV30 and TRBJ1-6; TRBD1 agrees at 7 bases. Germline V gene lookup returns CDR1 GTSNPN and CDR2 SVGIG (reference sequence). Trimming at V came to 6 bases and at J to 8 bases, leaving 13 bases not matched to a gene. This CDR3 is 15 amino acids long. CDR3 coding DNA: TGTGCCTGCCAGCCCGGGGACAGTGCTTATTCACCCCTCCACTTT. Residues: CACQPGDSAYSPLHF.

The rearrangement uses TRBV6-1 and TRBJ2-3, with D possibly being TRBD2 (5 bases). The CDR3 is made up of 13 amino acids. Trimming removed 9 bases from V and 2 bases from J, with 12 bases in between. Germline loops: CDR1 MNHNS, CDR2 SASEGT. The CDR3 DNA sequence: TGTGCCAGTTCCGTCGGGAACACAGATACGCAGTATTTT. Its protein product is CASSVGNTDTQYF.

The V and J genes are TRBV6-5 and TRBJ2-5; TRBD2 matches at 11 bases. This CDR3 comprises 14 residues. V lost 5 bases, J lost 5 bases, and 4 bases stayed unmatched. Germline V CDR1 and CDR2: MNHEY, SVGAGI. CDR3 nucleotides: TGTGCCAGCAGTACGGGACTAGCGGTCGAGACCCAGTACTTC. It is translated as CASSTGLAVETQYF.

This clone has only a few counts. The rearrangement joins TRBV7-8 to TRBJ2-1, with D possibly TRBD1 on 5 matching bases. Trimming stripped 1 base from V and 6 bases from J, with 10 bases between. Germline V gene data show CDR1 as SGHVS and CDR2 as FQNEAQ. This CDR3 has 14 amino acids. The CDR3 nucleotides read TGTGCCAGCAGCTTAGGACAGAATCGCAATGAGCAGTTCTTC. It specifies CASSLGQNRNEQFF.

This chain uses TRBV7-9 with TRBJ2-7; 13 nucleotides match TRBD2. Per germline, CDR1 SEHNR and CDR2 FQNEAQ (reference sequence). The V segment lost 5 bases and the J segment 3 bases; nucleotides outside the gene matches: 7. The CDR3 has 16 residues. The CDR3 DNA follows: TGTGCCAGCAGCGGCGGACTAGCGGGGGCGATCTACGAGCAGTACTTC. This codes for CASSGGLAGAIYEQYF.